This T cell receptor beta chain stems from a study of early T cells in non-severe SARS-CoV-2 infection. Study-wide context: Unsorted whole-blood RNA was sequenced in bulk, leaving chains unpaired.

The CDR3 is 15 amino acids. V lost 5 bases, J lost 3 bases, and 6 bases stayed unmatched. CDR1 is KGHSH and CDR2 is LQKENI in the germline V gene. The sample holds a few counts of this clonotype. Its antigen is not known. Broader study findings: Clonotype matching in VDJdb favored anti-spike CD8 responses and did not capture private and CD4 specificities.

Unique molecular identifiers were added to individual cDNA molecules. TCRdb re-called the 5' RACE reads through MiXCR, storing one row per CDR3 protein. The sample consists of around 65,000 distinct CDR3 sequences, 10% to 15% of them appearing once. This receptor was obtained from an adult who was a healthcare worker with PCR-confirmed SARS-CoV-2 infection or an uninfected control (not recorded which). Sequencing was performed on whole blood, taken at baseline. This sequence joins TRBV18 and TRBJ1-3, with 8 bases aligning to TRBD1. The CDR3 nucleotides are TGTGCCAGCTCAGGGCCAGGGGGCGATGGAAACACCATATATTTT. As protein: CASSGPGGDGNTIYF.